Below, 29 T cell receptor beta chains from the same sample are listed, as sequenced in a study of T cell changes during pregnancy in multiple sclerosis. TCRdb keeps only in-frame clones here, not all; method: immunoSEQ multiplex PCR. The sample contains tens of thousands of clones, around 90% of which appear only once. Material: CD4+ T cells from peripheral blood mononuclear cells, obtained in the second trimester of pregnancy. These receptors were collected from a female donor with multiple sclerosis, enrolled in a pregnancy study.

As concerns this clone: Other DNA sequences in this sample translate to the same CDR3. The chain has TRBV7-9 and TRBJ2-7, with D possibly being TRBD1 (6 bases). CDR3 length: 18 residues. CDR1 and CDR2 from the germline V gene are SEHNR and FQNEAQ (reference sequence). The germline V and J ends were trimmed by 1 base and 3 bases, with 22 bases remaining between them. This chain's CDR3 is CASSLGHVGRGEVYEQYF. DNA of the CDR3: TGTGCCAGCAGCTTAGGGCACGTTGGCAGGGGAGAGGTCTACGAGCAGTACTTC.

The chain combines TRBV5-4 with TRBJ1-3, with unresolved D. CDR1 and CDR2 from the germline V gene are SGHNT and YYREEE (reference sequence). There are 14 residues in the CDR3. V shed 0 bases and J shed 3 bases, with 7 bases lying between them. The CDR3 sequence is CASSLERGGNTIYF. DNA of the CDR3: TGTGCCAGCAGCTTGGAGCGGGGTGGAAACACCATATATTTT.

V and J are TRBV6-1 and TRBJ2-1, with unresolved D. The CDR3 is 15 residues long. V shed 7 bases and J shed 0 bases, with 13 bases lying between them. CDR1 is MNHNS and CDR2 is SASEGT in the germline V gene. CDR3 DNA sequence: TGTGCCAGCATAATCGACTTCTACTCCTACAATGAGCAGTTCTTC. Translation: CASIIDFYSYNEQFF.

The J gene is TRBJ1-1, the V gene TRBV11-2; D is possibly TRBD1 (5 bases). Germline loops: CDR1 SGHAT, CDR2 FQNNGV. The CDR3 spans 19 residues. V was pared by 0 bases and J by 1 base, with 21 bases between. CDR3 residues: CASSLDKGVGRLGNTEAFF. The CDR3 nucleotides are TGTGCCAGCAGCTTAGATAAAGGGGTAGGGCGGCTGGGGAACACTGAAGCTTTCTTT.

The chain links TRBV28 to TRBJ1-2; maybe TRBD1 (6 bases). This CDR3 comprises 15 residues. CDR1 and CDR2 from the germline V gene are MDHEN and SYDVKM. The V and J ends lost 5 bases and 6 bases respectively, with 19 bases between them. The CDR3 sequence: CASSAFNRENHGYTF. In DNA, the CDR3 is TGTGCCAGCAGTGCCTTTAACAGGGAAAATCATGGCTACACCTTC.

The CDR3 DNA follows: TGTGCCAGTAGTACCACGGACAGGGGTTATAATTCACCCCTCCACTTT. Translating it yields CASSTTDRGYNSPLHF. The rearrangement uses TRBV19 and TRBJ1-6, with TRBD1 matching 9 bases. V trimming: 4 bases; J trimming: 4 bases; junction bases outside the gene matches: 5. CDR1 LNHDA and CDR2 SQIVND come from the germline V gene (reference sequence). The CDR3 loop spans 16 amino acids.

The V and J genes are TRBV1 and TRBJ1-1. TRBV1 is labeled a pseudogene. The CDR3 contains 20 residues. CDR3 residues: CTSSQALEGSLGEGSTEAFF. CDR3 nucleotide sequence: TGCACCAGCAGCCAAGCCCTAGAGGGTAGTCTTGGGGAGGGGAGCACTGAAGCTTTCTTT.

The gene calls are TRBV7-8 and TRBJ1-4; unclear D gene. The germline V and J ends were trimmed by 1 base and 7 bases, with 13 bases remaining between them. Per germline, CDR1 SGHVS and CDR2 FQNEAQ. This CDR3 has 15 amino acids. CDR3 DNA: TGTGCCAGCAGCTTAGTAGCCCAAGCGTCTGAAAAACTGTTTTTT. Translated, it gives CASSLVAQASEKLFF.

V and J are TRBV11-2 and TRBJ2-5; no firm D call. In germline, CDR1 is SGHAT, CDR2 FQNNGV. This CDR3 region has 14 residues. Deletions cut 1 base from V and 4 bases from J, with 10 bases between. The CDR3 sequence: CASSLGLPGETQYF. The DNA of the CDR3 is TGTGCCAGCAGCTTAGGGTTACCGGGAGAGACCCAGTACTTC.

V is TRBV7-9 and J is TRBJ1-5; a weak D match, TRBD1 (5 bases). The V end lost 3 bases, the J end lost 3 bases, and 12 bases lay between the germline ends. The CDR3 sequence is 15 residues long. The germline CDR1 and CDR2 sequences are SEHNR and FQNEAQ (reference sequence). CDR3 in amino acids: CASSFGRAHNQPQHF. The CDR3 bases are TGTGCCAGCAGCTTCGGCAGGGCACACAATCAGCCCCAGCATTTT.

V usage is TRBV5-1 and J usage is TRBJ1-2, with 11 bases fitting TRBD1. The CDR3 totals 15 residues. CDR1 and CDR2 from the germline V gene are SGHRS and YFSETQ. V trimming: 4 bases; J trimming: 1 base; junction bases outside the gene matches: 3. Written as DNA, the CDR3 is TGCGCCAGCAGCCGGGGACAGGGGGATAACTATGGCTACACCTTC. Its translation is CASSRGQGDNYGYTF.

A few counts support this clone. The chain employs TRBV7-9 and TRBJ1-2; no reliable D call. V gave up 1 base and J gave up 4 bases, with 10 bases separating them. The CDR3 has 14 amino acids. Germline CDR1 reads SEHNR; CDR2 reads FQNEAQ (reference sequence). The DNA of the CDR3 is TGTGCCAGCAGCTTAGAAGAGGGCGTCTATGGCTACACCTTC. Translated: CASSLEEGVYGYTF.

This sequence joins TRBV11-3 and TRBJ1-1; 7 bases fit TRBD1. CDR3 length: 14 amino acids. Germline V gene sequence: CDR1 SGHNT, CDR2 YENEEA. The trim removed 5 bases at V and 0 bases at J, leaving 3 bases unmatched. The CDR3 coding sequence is TGTGCCAGCAGCAGGGGACAGATGAACACTGAAGCTTTCTTT. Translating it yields CASSRGQMNTEAFF.

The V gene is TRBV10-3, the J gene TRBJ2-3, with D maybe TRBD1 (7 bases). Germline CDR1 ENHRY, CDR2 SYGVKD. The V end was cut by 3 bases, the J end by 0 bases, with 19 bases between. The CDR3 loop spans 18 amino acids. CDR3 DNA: TGTGCCATCAGTGATGGAGGGACAGCCGGAGGGAGCACAGATACGCAGTATTTT. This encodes CAISDGGTAGGSTDTQYF.

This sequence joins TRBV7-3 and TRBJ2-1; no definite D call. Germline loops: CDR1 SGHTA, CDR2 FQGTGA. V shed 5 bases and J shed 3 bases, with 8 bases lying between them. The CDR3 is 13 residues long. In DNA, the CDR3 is TGTGCCAGCAGCAGAAACAGCTACAATGAGCAGTTCTTC. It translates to CASSRNSYNEQFF.

The CDR3 protein is CASSTLGTAVEAFF. The CDR3 region has the DNA TGTGCCAGCAGTACGCTTGGGACAGCAGTTGAAGCTTTCTTT. The gene calls are TRBV6-1 and TRBJ1-1; 7 bases line up with TRBD1. Unmatched junction bases numbered 10, after V lost 5 bases and J lost 7 bases. CDR1 MNHNS and CDR2 SASEGT come from the germline V gene. This CDR3 region has 14 residues.

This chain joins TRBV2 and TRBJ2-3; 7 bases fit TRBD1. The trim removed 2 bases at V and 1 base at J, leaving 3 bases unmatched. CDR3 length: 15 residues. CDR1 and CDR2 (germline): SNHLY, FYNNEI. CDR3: CASSETGVGTDTQYF. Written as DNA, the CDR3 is TGTGCCAGCAGTGAAACAGGGGTAGGCACAGATACGCAGTATTTT.

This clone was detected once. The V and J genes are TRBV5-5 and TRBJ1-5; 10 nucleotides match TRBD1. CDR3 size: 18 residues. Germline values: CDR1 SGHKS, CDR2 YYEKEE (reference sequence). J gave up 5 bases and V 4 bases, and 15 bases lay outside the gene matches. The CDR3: CASSRGQGVGLVDQPQHF. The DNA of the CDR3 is TGTGCCAGCAGCCGAGGACAGGGGGTCGGACTGGTCGATCAGCCCCAGCATTTT.

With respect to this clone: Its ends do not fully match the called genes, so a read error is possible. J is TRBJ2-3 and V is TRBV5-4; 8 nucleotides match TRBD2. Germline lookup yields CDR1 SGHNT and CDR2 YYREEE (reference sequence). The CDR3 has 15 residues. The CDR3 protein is CASSLAAGASDTQYF. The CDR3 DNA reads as TGTGCCAGCAGTTTGGCAGCGGGGGCATCAGATACGCAGTATTTT.

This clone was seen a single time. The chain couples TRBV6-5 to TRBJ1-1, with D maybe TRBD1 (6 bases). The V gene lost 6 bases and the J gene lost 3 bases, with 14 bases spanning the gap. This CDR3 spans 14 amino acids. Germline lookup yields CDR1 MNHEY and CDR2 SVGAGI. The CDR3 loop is CASRTRGGYTEAFF. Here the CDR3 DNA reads TGTGCCAGCAGGACGAGGGGGGGGTACACTGAAGCTTTCTTT.

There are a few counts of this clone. The DNA for the CDR3 is TGTGCCAGTAGAGGACAAGGGGCGGGGATGAACACTGAAGCTTTCTTT. The encoded protein is CASRGQGAGMNTEAFF. The V gene is TRBV19, the J gene TRBJ1-1; D is possibly TRBD1 (5 bases). V lost 6 bases, J lost 0 bases, and 17 bases lay in between. This CDR3 is 16 amino acids long. Germline CDR1 LNHDA, CDR2 SQIVND (reference sequence).

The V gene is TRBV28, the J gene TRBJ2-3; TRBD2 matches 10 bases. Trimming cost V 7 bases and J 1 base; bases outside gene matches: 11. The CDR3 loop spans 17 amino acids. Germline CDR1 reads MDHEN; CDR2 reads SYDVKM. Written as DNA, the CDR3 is TGTGCCAGCAAATCAGGACTAGCGGCCAAGGGCACAGATACGCAGTATTTT. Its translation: CASKSGLAAKGTDTQYF.

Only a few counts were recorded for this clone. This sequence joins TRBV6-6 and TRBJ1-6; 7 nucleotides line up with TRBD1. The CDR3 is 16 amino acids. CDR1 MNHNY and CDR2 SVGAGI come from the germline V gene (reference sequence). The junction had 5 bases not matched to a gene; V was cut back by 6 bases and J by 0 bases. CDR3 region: CASRPTGSSYNSPLHF. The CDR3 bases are TGTGCCAGCAGGCCGACAGGGAGCTCCTATAATTCACCCCTCCACTTT.

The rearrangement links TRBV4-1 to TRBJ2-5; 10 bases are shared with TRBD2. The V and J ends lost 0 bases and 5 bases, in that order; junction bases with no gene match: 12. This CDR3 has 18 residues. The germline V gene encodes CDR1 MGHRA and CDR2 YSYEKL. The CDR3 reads CASSQEGSSGGTGETQYF. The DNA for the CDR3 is TGCGCCAGCAGCCAAGAAGGGTCTAGCGGGGGAACCGGGGAGACCCAGTACTTC.

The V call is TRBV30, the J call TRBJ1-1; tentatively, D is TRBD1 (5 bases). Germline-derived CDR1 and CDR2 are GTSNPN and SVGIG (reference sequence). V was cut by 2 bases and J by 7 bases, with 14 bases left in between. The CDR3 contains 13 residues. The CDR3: CAWSSQGIFEAFF. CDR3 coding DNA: TGTGCCTGGAGTTCTCAGGGAATCTTTGAAGCTTTCTTT. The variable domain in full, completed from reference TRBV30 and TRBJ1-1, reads SQTIHQWPATLVQPVGSPLSLECTVEGTSNPNLYWYRQAAGRGLQLLFYSVGIGQISSEVPQNLSASRPQDRQFILSSKKLLLSDSGFYLCAWSSQGIFEAFFGQGTRLTVV.

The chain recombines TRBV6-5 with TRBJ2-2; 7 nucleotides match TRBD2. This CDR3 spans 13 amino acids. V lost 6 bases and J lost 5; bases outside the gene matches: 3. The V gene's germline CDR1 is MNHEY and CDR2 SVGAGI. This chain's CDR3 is CASRAGGTGELFF. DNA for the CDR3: TGTGCCAGCAGGGCCGGGGGGACCGGGGAGCTGTTTTTT.

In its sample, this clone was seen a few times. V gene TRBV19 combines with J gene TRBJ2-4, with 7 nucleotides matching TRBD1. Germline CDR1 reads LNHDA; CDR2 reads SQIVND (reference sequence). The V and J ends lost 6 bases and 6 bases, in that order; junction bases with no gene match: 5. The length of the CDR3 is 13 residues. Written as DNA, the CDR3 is TGTGCCAGTAGGACAGGGTTGATAAACATTCAGTACTTC. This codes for CASRTGLINIQYF.

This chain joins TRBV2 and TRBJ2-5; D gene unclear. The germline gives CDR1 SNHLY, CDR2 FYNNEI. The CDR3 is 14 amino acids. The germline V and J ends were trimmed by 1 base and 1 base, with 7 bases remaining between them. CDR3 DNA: TGTGCCAGCAGTGAAGGGCAGATCCAAGAGACCCAGTACTTC. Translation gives CASSEGQIQETQYF.

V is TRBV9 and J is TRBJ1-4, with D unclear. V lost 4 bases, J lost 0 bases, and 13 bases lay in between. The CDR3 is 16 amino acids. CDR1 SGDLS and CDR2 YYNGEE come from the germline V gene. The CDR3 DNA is TGTGCCAGCAGCCCCCAAGCAGGCACAACTAATGAAAAACTGTTTTTT. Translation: CASSPQAGTTNEKLFF.